A selection of T cell receptor beta chains follows, all from one sample in a study of blood T cell repertoires in COVID-19. The protocol was immunoSEQ multiplex PCR, while the TCRdb copy is restricted to in-frame clones and leaves out a portion. The table lists 200,000 to 250,000 clones, approximately 90% of them singletons. The sample comprised PBMCs or T cells enriched from blood (not recorded which). The receptors were sampled from a man aged 50 or older who had been exposed to COVID-19. The CDR3 runs from the conserved cysteine through the conserved F or W. D genes are given only for firm matches. Some rows mark clone size as missing; the rest say once, few, many or name a class of expanded clone.

clone_size: NA
v_call: TRBV18
j_call: TRBJ1-2
d_call: NA
cdr3_aa: CASSPIAGDGGYTF
cdr3_nt: TGTGCCAGCTCACCCATAGCTGGTGACGGTGGCTACACCTTC

clone_size: NA
v_call: TRBV3-1/TRBV3-2
j_call: TRBJ1-1
d_call: TRBD1
cdr3_aa: CASSAGTGETEAFF
cdr3_nt: TGTGCCAGCAGCGCCGGGACAGGGGAAACTGAAGCTTTCTTT

clone_size: NA
v_call: TRBV7-6
j_call: TRBJ2-2
d_call: TRBD2
cdr3_aa: CASSLKGGWREVNTGELFF
cdr3_nt: TGTGCCAGCAGCCTCAAAGGCGGCTGGCGGGAGGTGAACACCGGGGAGCTGTTTTTT

clone_size: once
v_call: TRBV10-3
j_call: TRBJ2-2
d_call: TRBD2
cdr3_aa: CAISEPGTSGIITGELFF
cdr3_nt: TGTGCCATCAGTGAGCCTGGGACTAGCGGGATCATCACCGGGGAGCTGTTTTTT

clone_size: NA
v_call: TRBV5-1
j_call: TRBJ1-1
d_call: TRBD1
cdr3_aa: CASSLDDRGYTEAFF
cdr3_nt: TGCGCCAGCAGCTTGGACGACAGGGGATACACTGAAGCTTTCTTT

clone_size: once
v_call: TRBV5-1
j_call: TRBJ1-2
d_call: NA
cdr3_aa: CASRDMGPYGYTF
cdr3_nt: TGCGCCAGCCGGGACATGGGACCTTATGGCTACACCTTC

clone_size: NA
v_call: TRBV29-1
j_call: TRBJ1-1
d_call: NA
cdr3_aa: CSVAVVLGRAFF
cdr3_nt: TGCAGCGTAGCGGTCGTACTCGGACGAGCTTTCTTT

clone_size: NA
v_call: TRBV3-1/TRBV3-2
j_call: TRBJ2-1
d_call: NA
cdr3_aa: CASSPNMRNEQFF
cdr3_nt: TGTGCCAGCAGCCCTAACATGCGGAATGAGCAGTTCTTC

clone_size: NA
v_call: TRBV6-1
j_call: TRBJ2-5
d_call: TRBD2
cdr3_aa: CASSDGGAGETQYF
cdr3_nt: TGTGCCAGCAGTGACGGGGGGGCTGGGGAGACCCAGTACTTC

clone_size: NA
v_call: TRBV5-4
j_call: TRBJ2-7
d_call: TRBD1
cdr3_aa: CASSLGQGPYEQYF
cdr3_nt: TGTGCCAGCAGCTTGGGACAGGGGCCCTACGAGCAGTACTTC

clone_size: NA
v_call: TRBV2
j_call: TRBJ1-1
d_call: NA
cdr3_aa: CASIQNPTVEAFF
cdr3_nt: TGTGCCAGCATTCAAAACCCGACAGTTGAAGCTTTCTTT

clone_size: NA
v_call: TRBV12-5
j_call: TRBJ2-5
d_call: NA
cdr3_aa: CASGWGEIGETQYF
cdr3_nt: TGTGCTAGTGGTTGGGGGGAGATCGGGGAGACCCAGTACTTC

clone_size: NA
v_call: TRBV19
j_call: TRBJ1-5
d_call: NA
cdr3_aa: CASRILTGSSNQPQHF
cdr3_nt: TGTGCCAGTAGGATTCTCACAGGATCTAGCAATCAGCCCCAGCATTTT

clone_size: NA
v_call: TRBV18
j_call: TRBJ2-2
d_call: NA
cdr3_aa: CASSPDSVAENTGELFF
cdr3_nt: TGTGCCAGCTCACCAGATTCAGTAGCGGAAAACACCGGGGAGCTGTTTTTT

clone_size: NA
v_call: TRBV5-1
j_call: TRBJ2-1
d_call: NA
cdr3_aa: CASSRGVSSYNEQFF
cdr3_nt: TGCGCCAGCAGCCGTGGAGTCTCCTCCTACAATGAGCAGTTCTTC